The 17 T cell receptor beta chains below were found in one sample sequenced in a study of CD8 T cells in Susac syndrome. The authors reverse transcribed 0.5 to 1 ug RNA with random hexamers. Using its own MiXCR run on the immunoSEQ multiplex PCR reads, TCRdb lists one record per CDR3 protein. The sample contains about 69,000 distinct CDR3 sequences, 90% to 95% of which appear only once. The sample comprised CD8+ T cells from PBMCs. These receptors were obtained from a human donor with multiple sclerosis.

This chain connects TRBV27 to TRBJ1-6; the D gene is possibly TRBD1 (6 bases). The CDR3 length is 15 residues. Trimming removed 7 bases from V and 7 bases from J, with 17 bases in between. Germline assignment: CDR1 MNHEY and CDR2 SMNVEV (reference sequence). For the CDR3, the DNA is TGTGCCAGCACCTTAGGGGGGGTTGGGAATTCACCCCTCCACTTT. The encoded protein is CASTLGGVGNSPLHF.

This chain links TRBV5-8 with TRBJ2-2, with a tentative D call TRBD1 (6 bases). The germline V gene encodes CDR1 SGHTS and CDR2 YDEGEE. The V gene lost 3 bases and the J gene lost 6 bases, with 9 bases spanning the gap. This CDR3 is built from 13 residues. CDR3 coding DNA: TGTGCCAGCAGCTACAGGGTGTCCGGGGAGCTGTTTTTT. It specifies CASSYRVSGELFF.

The chain links TRBV3-1 to TRBJ2-1; 10 nucleotides line up with TRBD2. J lost 2 bases, V lost 0 bases, and 13 bases had no gene match. CDR1 LGHDT and CDR2 YNNKEL come from the germline V gene (reference sequence). This CDR3 is built from 20 residues. CDR3 DNA sequence: TGTGCCAGCAGCCAAGATCATTGGGGTAGCGGGGGGACTCCCTACAATGAGCAGTTCTTC. Protein product: CASSQDHWGSGGTPYNEQFF.

The chain is built from TRBV27 and TRBJ1-2; a possible D gene is TRBD1 (6 bases). Germline CDR1 is MNHEY and CDR2 is SMNVEV (reference sequence). The CDR3 runs to 15 residues. V was cut by 2 bases and J by 11 bases, with 21 bases left in between. CDR3 nucleotide sequence: TGTGCCAGCAGTTTAGGGGGGGCACCATCCTGGGGGTACACCTTC. It specifies CASSLGGAPSWGYTF.

This clonotype was seen only a few times. This chain uses TRBV4-2 with TRBJ2-5, with 8 bases aligning to TRBD2. The V gene end was trimmed by 1 base and the J gene end by 1 base; junction bases not matched to a gene: 5. This CDR3 comprises 16 residues. Germline V gene data show CDR1 as LGHNA and CDR2 as YNFKEQ. DNA for the CDR3: TGTGCCAGCAGCCAAGGCGGTAGCGGGGCCCAAGAGACCCAGTACTTC. Protein product: CASSQGGSGAQETQYF.

This sequence joins TRBV27 and TRBJ1-1, with D maybe TRBD1 (6 bases). This CDR3 region has 16 residues. The V and J ends lost 0 bases and 2 bases respectively, with 13 bases between them. CDR1 is MNHEY, CDR2 SMNVEV, per germline (reference sequence). The CDR3 sequence: CASSLSVQGINTEAFF. DNA for the CDR3: TGTGCCAGCAGTTTATCGGTCCAGGGGATTAACACTGAAGCTTTCTTT.

DNA for the CDR3: TGTGCCAGCAGTTCATTGTTGCCGAAGCATCAGCCCCAGCATTTT. Translation gives CASSSLLPKHQPQHF. The V gene is TRBV12-3 or TRBV12-4, the J gene TRBJ1-5; D not resolved. With 4 bases removed from V and 5 bases from J, the gap between germline ends came to 15 bases. The CDR3 loop spans 15 amino acids.

The table lists this clonotype with a few counts. V is TRBV24-1 and J is TRBJ2-1; TRBD2 aligns across 12 bases. CDR3 length: 15 amino acids. V gave up 4 bases and J gave up 6 bases; unmatched junction bases: 3. Per germline, CDR1 KGHDR and CDR2 SFDVKD. The CDR3 here is CATSDPGLAGNEQFF. The CDR3, as DNA: TGTGCCACCAGTGACCCGGGACTAGCGGGCAATGAGCAGTTCTTC.

The chain has TRBV4-1 and TRBJ2-5; D might be TRBD1 or TRBD2, each matching 5 bases. CDR3 length: 14 residues. V was pared by 4 bases and J by 4 bases, with 13 bases between. CDR1 is MGHRA, CDR2 YSYEKL, per germline. The CDR3 DNA is TGCGCCAGCAGCCGCAGGGACCCGGGAGAGACCCAGTACTTC. Translated, it gives CASSRRDPGETQYF.

The chain carries TRBV6-2 or TRBV6-3 and TRBJ2-7; TRBD1 aligns across 8 bases. The CDR3 runs to 13 residues. Trimming removed 7 bases from V and 5 bases from J; junction bases left unmatched: 7. Germline CDR1 MNHEY, CDR2 SVGEGT. Here the CDR3 reads CASTQQGVHEQYF. The CDR3 DNA is TGTGCCAGCACCCAACAGGGGGTCCACGAGCAGTACTTC.

The rearrangement links TRBV7-9 to TRBJ1-1, with D hard to call. CDR3 size: 11 residues. Germline V gene sequence: CDR1 SEHNR, CDR2 FQNEAQ (reference sequence). The germline V and J ends were trimmed by 3 bases and 4 bases, with 3 bases remaining between them. CDR3 loop: CASSFSTEAFF. For the CDR3, the DNA is TGTGCCAGCAGCTTTAGCACTGAAGCTTTCTTT.

The V and J genes are TRBV30 and TRBJ2-7; perhaps TRBD1 as D (6 bases). From germline, CDR1 is GTSNPN and CDR2 SVGIG (reference sequence). CDR3 length: 13 amino acids. V was shortened by 3 bases and J by 3 bases, with 12 bases between the two germline ends. CDR3 region: CAWSGTSLYEQYF. The CDR3 nucleotides are TGTGCCTGGAGCGGGACATCGCTCTACGAGCAGTACTTC.

This chain links TRBV5-6 with TRBJ2-7; 7 bases agree with TRBD1. This CDR3 comprises 14 residues. V gave up 6 bases and J gave up 3 bases; unmatched junction bases: 9. Looked up from germline, CDR1 is SGHDT and CDR2 is YYEEEE. In DNA form, the CDR3 reads TGTGCCAGCATCCGATCCAGGGGGATCTACGAGCAGTACTTC. It specifies CASIRSRGIYEQYF.

This chain connects TRBV6-5 to TRBJ1-1, with D maybe TRBD1 (6 bases). The germline CDR1 and CDR2 sequences are MNHEY and SVGAGI. The CDR3 covers 16 residues. The ends were cut back, 0 bases at V and 0 bases at J, with 11 bases in the middle. CDR3 sequence reads: CASSYSRGWMNTEAFF. Written as DNA, the CDR3 is TGTGCCAGCAGTTACTCTAGGGGGTGGATGAACACTGAAGCTTTCTTT.

The chain carries TRBV20-1 and TRBJ2-3; 9 bases agree with TRBD1. Germline V gene lookup returns CDR1 DFQATT and CDR2 SNEGSKA (reference sequence). CDR3 length: 15 amino acids. V lost 5 bases to trimming and J lost 2 bases; unmatched junction nucleotides: 8. The CDR3 region has the DNA TGCAGTGCTGAGGACCGGGACAGGGCCACAGATACGCAGTATTTT. Amino acids: CSAEDRDRATDTQYF.

The chain carries TRBV20-1 and TRBJ2-7, with a possible D match to TRBD2 (6 bases). CDR3 size: 14 residues. CDR1 and CDR2 from the germline V gene are DFQATT and SNEGSKA (reference sequence). V was shortened by 0 bases and J by 3 bases, with 12 bases between the two germline ends. The CDR3 is CSARDGGAGYEQYF. The CDR3 nucleotides are TGCAGTGCTAGAGATGGAGGGGCCGGCTACGAGCAGTACTTC.

This chain connects TRBV7-6 to TRBJ2-7; 9 bases are shared with TRBD1. The CDR3 covers 14 residues. Germline V gene data show CDR1 as SGHVS and CDR2 as FNYEAQ. J gave up 5 bases and V 4 bases, and 6 bases lay outside the gene matches. In DNA form, the CDR3 reads TGTGCCAGCAGCTCCTTGGACAGGGGCGACGAGCAGTACTTC. Translation: CASSSLDRGDEQYF. The variable domain in full, with the rest retrieved from reference TRBV7-6 and TRBJ2-7, is GAGVSQSPRYKVTKRGQDVALRCDPISGHVSLYWYRQALGQGPEFLTYFNYEAQQDKSGLPNDRFSAERPEGSISTLTIQRTEQRDSAMYRCASSSLDRGDEQYFGPGTRLTVT.